This T cell receptor beta chain was identified during a study of blood T cell dynamics during melanoma immunotherapy (dated by TCRdb to the early 2020s). Study-wide context: All patients had metastatic melanoma and were given first-line pembrolizumab or nivolumab plus ipilimumab as standard of care in the United Kingdom. To find early correlates of response, the study profiled the peripheral T cell receptor repertoires of patients with metastatic melanoma both before and after one cycle of checkpoint inhibitor therapy. The training cohort consisted of consecutive patients, while an additional independent group of patients from the same centre was pooled to form an external validation set. What the research found in general, with its limitations: The relatively small sample size was acknowledged as a potential limitation on generalization of the results. Whether the T cell clones driving repertoire changes were melanoma-specific or reflected general immune activation could not be determined in the study. A bifurcated reorganization of the PBMC repertoire at W3, with increased clonality or increased diversity, was observed in patients who later achieved disease control, unlike in progressors.

The sample's time point label, in plain terms: week 3, after first cycle of checkpoint inhibitor. Blood samples were collected before treatment (T0) and at week 3 (W3), after the first cycle of checkpoint blockade. Except for a couple of patients with rapid clinical progression, response was assessed 12 weeks after the first infusion by RECIST 1.1; disease control meant complete response, partial response or stable disease. Patients were not eligible if they had prior systemic cancer treatment, concomitant immunosuppressant therapy or synchronous other active malignancies. To track both circulating cells and T cell turnover, TCR beta was sequenced from bulk PBMC as well as from plasma cell-free DNA. Lymphoprep and SepMate tubes were used to isolate PBMC from blood, and red cell lysis was then performed. QIAamp DNA Blood Mini kits were used to extract DNA from both PBMC and sorted T cell subsets.

Worth noting for this clone: This receptor's antigen is unknown. No qualities accompany the bases; no much larger clone lies one base away.

Every bulk PBMC sample was loaded with the same fixed amount of around 330 ng of DNA. TCR beta CDR3 sequences were amplified from genomic DNA with the immunoSEQ TCRb Assay kit following manufacturer instructions. The KAPA Library Quantification Kit for Illumina platforms was used to quantify pooled libraries by qPCR. Pooled libraries were clustered at about 0.55-1.2 pM and sequenced on an Illumina NextSeq 500. Processing in the source paper ran as follows. Analysis of the TCR data relied on immunoSEQ ANALYZER and the R LymphoSeq package. A rearrangement efficiency score was calculated as productive divided by the sum of productive and non-productive CDR3 sequences. Clonality was measured with the Gini coefficient and diversity with the Renyi index at alpha=1, compared pairwise between timepoints within each patient. Clonal relatedness used an edit distance of 3, and repertoire similarity used the Bhattacharyya coefficient, both computed in LymphoSeq. Linear discriminant analysis on week-3 changes in clonality and diversity was built with the R MASS and caret packages to classify response. In TCRdb, the immuneACCESS table is reduced to in-frame sequences with V and J assigned. These tables do not hold every clone; where another copy was compared, an unresolved V gene accounts for under half, and the others remain unexplained. From that table come the V and J calls and clone size; the DNA was used to work out D and trimming. Within this sample are 25,000 to 30,000 clones, with roughly 84% of them counted one time only. 10% of the sample is taken by the ten largest.

The germline V gene supplies CDR1 SGDLS and CDR2 YYNGEE. The CDR3 sequence holds 16 residues, the cysteine and phenylalanine included. Only CDR3 DNA is held: 48 bases, read in frame from base 1. Trimmed from V: 0 bases; trimmed from J: 2 bases; junction bases lacking a gene match: 6. Source: blood, taken from a patient treated with checkpoint blockade. The chain is encoded by TRBV9 joined to TRBJ2-3, with 7 bases aligning to TRBD1. The sequence was collected from a human donor with melanoma. The nucleotides are TGTGCCAGCAGCGTAGGAATAGGGGGCCTCACAGATACGCAGTATTTT. This translates into CASSVGIGGLTDTQYF. Supplemented by the reference TRBV9 and TRBJ2-3 proteins around the CDR3, the complete variable domain is DSGVTQTPKHLITATGQRVTLRCSPRSGDLSVYWYQQSLDQGLQFLIQYYNGEERAKGNILERFSAQQFPDLHSELNLSSLELGDSALYFCASSVGIGGLTDTQYFGPGTRLTVL.